This T cell receptor (beta chain) is drawn from a study of T cells after yellow fever vaccination. Study details: Low-cell-number fractions underwent preparation using SMART-Seq v4 Ultra Low Input.

This clonotype was detected only a few times. It was through 5'RACE template switching that TCR cDNA was made, with a universal primer site and UMIs added. TCRdb passed the 5' RACE reads through MiXCR, listing each CDR3 protein once. The data contain some 240,000 distinct CDR3 sequences, roughly 5% of them singletons. Germline loops: CDR1 ENHRY, CDR2 SYGVKD. The CDR3 sequence is 16 residues long. The germline V and J ends were trimmed by 5 bases and 3 bases, with 20 bases remaining between them. The TCR comes from a young man who received the YFV17D yellow fever vaccine. The rearrangement uses TRBV10-3 and TRBJ2-7, with D perhaps matching TRBD1 (6 bases). Sequencing was performed on CD4+ T cells sorted from PBMCs, taken on the day of the yellow fever booster vaccination. The CDR3 here is CAISPQGSTFRYEQYF. Written as DNA, the CDR3 is TGTGCCATCAGTCCCCAGGGGTCCACATTTCGCTACGAGCAGTACTTC.